This T cell receptor beta chain was profiled in a study of regulatory T cells in long-lasting Graves disease. This clonotype was counted at least ten times. Documented time point: persistent/refractory GD, antithyroid drugs over 5 years with positive TRAb. With RNA extracted from PBMCs as input, the TCR library was made. The authors built TCR beta libraries using iRepertoire HTBI primers and Arm-PCR of CDR3 regions. TCRdb reanalysed the multiplex PCR reads using MiXCR and keeps one entry per CDR3 protein. The data hold about 470,000 distinct CDR3 sequences, with 20% to 25% observed a single time. The sample was peripheral blood mononuclear cells (PBMCs), taken when the disease was refractory, from a patient treated with antithyroid drugs. This TCR was recovered from a female donor with Graves disease.

CDR3 sequence reads: CSARPGQGPTEAFF. CDR3 nucleotide sequence: TGCAGTGCCCGACCGGGACAGGGACCCACTGAAGCTTTCTTT. The chain is built from TRBV20-1 and TRBJ1-1, with 9 bases matching TRBD1. Germline CDR1 and CDR2: DFQATT and SNEGSKA (reference sequence). CDR3 length: 14 residues. V was pared by 6 bases and J by 4 bases, with 9 bases of the junction left unmatched.